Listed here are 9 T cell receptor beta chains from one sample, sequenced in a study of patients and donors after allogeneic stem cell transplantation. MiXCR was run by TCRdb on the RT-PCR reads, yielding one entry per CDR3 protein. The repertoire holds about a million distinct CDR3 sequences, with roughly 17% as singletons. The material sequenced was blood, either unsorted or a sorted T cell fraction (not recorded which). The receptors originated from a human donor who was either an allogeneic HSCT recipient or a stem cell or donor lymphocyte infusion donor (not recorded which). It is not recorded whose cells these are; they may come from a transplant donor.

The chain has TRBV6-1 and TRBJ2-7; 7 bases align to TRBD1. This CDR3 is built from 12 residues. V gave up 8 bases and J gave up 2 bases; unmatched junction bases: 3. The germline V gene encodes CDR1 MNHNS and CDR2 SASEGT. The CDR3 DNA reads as TGTGCCAGCGACAGGGAGACCTACGAGCAGTACTTC. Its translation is CASDRETYEQYF.

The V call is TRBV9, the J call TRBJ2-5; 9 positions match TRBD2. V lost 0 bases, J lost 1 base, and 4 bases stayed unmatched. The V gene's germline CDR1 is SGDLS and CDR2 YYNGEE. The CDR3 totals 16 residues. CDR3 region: CASSVGLAGTQETQYF. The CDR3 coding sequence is TGTGCCAGCAGCGTAGGTCTAGCGGGAACCCAAGAGACCCAGTACTTC.

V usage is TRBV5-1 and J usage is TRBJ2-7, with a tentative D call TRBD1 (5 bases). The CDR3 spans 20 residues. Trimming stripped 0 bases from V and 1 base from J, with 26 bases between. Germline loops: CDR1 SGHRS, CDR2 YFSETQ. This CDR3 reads CASSLAGLRTMNPISYEQYF. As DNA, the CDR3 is TGCGCCAGCAGCTTGGCAGGGCTCCGAACCATGAATCCGATATCCTACGAGCAGTACTTC.

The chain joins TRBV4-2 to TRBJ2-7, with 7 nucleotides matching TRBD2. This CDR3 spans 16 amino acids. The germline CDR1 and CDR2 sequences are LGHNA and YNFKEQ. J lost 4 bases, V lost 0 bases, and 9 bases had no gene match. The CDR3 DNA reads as TGTGCCAGCAGCCAAGATGTCTTAGCGGGCGAATACGAGCAGTACTTC. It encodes CASSQDVLAGEYEQYF.

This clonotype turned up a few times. CDR3 sequence: CASSRDRGSQETQYF. The CDR3 nucleotides are TGCGCCAGCAGCCGGGACAGGGGATCCCAAGAGACCCAGTACTTC. The J gene is TRBJ2-5, the V gene TRBV5-1; 10 positions agree with TRBD1. CDR3 length: 15 amino acids. The J segment lost 1 base and the V segment lost 4 bases, leaving 4 bases of the junction unmatched. Germline values: CDR1 SGHRS, CDR2 YFSETQ.

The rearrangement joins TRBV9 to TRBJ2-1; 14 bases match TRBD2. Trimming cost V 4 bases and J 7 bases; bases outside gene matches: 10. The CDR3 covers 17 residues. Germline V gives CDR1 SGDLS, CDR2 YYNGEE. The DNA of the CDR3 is TGTGCCAGCAGCTTTCGGACTAGCGGGAGGCGTTGGAATGAGCAGTTCTTC. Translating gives CASSFRTSGRRWNEQFF. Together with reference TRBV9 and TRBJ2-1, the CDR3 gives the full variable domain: DSGVTQTPKHLITATGQRVTLRCSPRSGDLSVYWYQQSLDQGLQFLIQYYNGEERAKGNILERFSAQQFPDLHSELNLSSLELGDSALYFCASSFRTSGRRWNEQFFGPGTRLTVL.

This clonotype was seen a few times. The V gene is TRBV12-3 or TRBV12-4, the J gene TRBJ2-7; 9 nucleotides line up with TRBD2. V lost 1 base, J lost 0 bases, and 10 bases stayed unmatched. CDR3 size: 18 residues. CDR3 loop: CASSLVGWSGGLSYEQYF. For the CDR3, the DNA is TGTGCCAGCAGTTTAGTGGGCTGGAGCGGGGGGCTCTCCTACGAGCAGTACTTC.

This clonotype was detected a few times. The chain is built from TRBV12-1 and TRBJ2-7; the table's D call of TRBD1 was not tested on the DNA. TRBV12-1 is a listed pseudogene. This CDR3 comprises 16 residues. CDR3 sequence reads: CASSFEGTGGTYEQYF. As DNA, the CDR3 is TGTGCCAGCAGCTTTGAAGGAACAGGGGGAACCTACGAGCAGTACTTC.

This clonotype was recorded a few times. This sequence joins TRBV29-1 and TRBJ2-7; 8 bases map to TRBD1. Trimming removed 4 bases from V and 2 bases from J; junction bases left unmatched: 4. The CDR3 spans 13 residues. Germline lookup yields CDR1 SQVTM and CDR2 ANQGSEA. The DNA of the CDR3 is TGCAGCGTTGTTCCCAGGGGGCCCTACGAGCAGTACTTC. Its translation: CSVVPRGPYEQYF.